The entry below describes one TCR delta chain. This clone was recorded at least ten times. There is no known antigen for this receptor. Per-nucleotide qualities are absent, and no much larger clonotype sits a single base away. The data are from a study of γδ T cells in repeated Plasmodium falciparum infection (dated by TCRdb to about 2021). A note on the overall study: Malian children exposed to intense seasonal malaria transmission were enrolled in the natural-infection arm and compared with Australian children matched for age and gender. Four or five malaria-naive U.S. adults underwent four controlled human malaria infections by bites from P. falciparum NF54-infected Anopheles stephensi mosquitoes over about 640 days. Malian gammadelta TCR repertoires were analysed cross-sectionally in periods with no transmission and longitudinally across episodes of acute febrile malaria. Controlled-infection subjects were sampled at baseline, immediately before selected infections, and 21 days after each infection. Using both natural infection in Mali and controlled human malaria infection, the study looked at the way repeated Plasmodium falciparum infection shapes the human gammadelta T cell repertoire. The full study reports these points: The controlled-infection cohort was small, limiting analysis of inter-individual variability in gammadelta T cell responses. Repeated controlled infections appeared to drive waves of new clonotype selection in Vdelta2-negative, largely Vdelta1+, gammadelta TCR repertoires. Generalizability was limited because the Malian cohort was drawn from a small rural village of predominantly one ethnic group. Across time and infection, the Vgamma9/Vdelta2+ TCR repertoires showed a highly stable polyclonal makeup, with many TCRgamma sequences overlapping between individuals. Compared with Australian children, Malian children appeared to have Vdelta2-negative gammadelta TCR repertoires that were more clonally expanded, less diverse and less shared.

Library generation was performed with multiplex PCR. The reads were generated on an Illumina MiSeq. Every sorted gammadelta T cell sample had both its TCR gamma (TRG) and TCR delta (TRD) chains sequenced. On the authors' methods: The repertoire analyses used clonotype tree plots, the accumulated frequency of the top 20 clonotypes, and diversity index (DI) and D75 metrics. TCRdb called clones afresh from the public reads with CATT; identical DNA rows were later merged. The V and J calls follow TCRdb's processing rather than the paper's. The sample data list tens of thousands of delta-chain clones, and about 1.5% of these were observed just once. In total, the top ten clones hold 15% of the sample. For bulk TCR repertoire analysis, Vgamma9/Vdelta2+ and Vdelta2-negative gammadelta T cell populations were isolated by flow sorting from peripheral blood mononuclear cells. Including the terminal cysteine and phenylalanine, the CDR3 comprises 19 residues. The kept DNA is CDR3 alone, 57 bases in frame from the first base. The germline V and J ends show losses of 0 bases and 4 bases respectively, and no gene match explains 16 bases of the junction. The germline V gene specifies TSWWSYY as CDR1 and QGS as CDR2.

Rearrangement joined TRDV1 to TRDJ1, with TRDD2 matching 8 junction bases. Input material: gamma-delta T cells from blood. The TCR sequence derives from a pool of human donors (malaria-infected and uninfected, not separated). The DNA sequence is TGTGCTCTTGGGGAACTAGTCGGAGATGGACTTCCTACGGGCGATAAACTCATCTTT. This sequence encodes CALGELVGDGLPTGDKLIF.